This T cell receptor beta chain appears in the sequencing data of a study of circulating and synovial CD4+ cells in juvenile arthritis. Study findings and constraints: Circulating pathogenic-like and bulk T cells looked alike by Vbeta family usage. Overlap with synovium rose as more T cells were sequenced.

Patients with active juvenile idiopathic arthritis donated these samples. The protocol was immunoSEQ multiplex PCR, while the TCRdb copy is restricted to in-frame clones and leaves out a portion. Found here are about 16,000 clones, 91% of them singletons; the top ten hold 0.65% to 0.9%. Comments on this clone: Its antigen remains unknown.

Trimming cost V 3 bases and J 2 bases, with 20 bases left between them. CDR3 size: 18 residues. The germline V gene has CDR1 MNHNS and CDR2 SASEGT. Sample: CD4+ T cells from blood. The sequence came from a human donor with juvenile idiopathic arthritis. The genes are TRBV6-1 and TRBJ1-3; D call uncertain. The CDR3 bases are TGTGCCAGCAGTGAGGCTTATCTGGGAGGAAGGCCTGGAAACACCATATATTTT. Its translation: CASSEAYLGGRPGNTIYF.